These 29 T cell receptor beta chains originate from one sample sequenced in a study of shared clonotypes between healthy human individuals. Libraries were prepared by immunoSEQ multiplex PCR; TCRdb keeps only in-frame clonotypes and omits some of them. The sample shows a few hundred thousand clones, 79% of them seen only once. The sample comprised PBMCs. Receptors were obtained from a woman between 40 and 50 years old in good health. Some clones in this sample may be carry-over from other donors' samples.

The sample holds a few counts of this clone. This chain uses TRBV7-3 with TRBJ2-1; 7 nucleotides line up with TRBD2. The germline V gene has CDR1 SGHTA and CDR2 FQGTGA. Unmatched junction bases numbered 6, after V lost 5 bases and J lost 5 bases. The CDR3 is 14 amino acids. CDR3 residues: CASSAPGLNNEQFF. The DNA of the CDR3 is TGTGCCAGCAGCGCCCCGGGACTAAACAATGAGCAGTTCTTC.

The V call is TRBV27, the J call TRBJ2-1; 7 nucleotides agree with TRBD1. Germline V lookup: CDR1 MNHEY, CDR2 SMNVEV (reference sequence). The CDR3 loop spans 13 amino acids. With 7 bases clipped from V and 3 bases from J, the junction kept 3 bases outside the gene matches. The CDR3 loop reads CASMGQFYNEQFF. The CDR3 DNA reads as TGTGCCAGCATGGGACAGTTCTACAATGAGCAGTTCTTC.

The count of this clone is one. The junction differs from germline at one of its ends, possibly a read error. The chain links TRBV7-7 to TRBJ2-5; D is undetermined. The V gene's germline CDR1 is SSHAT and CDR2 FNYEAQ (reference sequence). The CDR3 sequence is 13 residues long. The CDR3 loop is CASSFVLQETQYF. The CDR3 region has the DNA TGTGCTAGCAGCTTCGTCCTCCAAGAGACCCAGTACTTC.

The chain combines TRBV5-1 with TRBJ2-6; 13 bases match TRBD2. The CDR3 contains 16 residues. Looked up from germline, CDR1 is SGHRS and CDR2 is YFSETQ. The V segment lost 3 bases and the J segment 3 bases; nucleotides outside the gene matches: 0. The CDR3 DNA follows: TGCGCCAGCAGCTGGACTAGCGGGAGTGGGGCCAACGTCCTGACTTTC. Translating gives CASSWTSGSGANVLTF. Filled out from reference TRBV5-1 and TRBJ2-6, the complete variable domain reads KAGVTQTPRYLIKTRGQQVTLSCSPISGHRSVSWYQQTPGQGLQFLFEYFSETQRNKGNFPGRFSGRQFSNSRSEMNVSTLELGDSALYLCASSWTSGSGANVLTFGAGSRLTVL.

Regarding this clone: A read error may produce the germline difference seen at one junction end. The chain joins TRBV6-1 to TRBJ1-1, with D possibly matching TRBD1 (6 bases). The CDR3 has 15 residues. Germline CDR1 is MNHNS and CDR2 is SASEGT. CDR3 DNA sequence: TGTGCCATCAGTGAGTCAATACAGGGAGGGACTGAAGCTTTCTTT. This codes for CAISESIQGGTEAFF.

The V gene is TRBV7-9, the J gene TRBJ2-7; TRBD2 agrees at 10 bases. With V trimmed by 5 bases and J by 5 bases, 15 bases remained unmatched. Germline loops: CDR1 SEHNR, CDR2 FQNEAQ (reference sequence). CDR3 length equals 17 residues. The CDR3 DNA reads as TGTGCCAGCAGCATAGAACTAGCGGGGAGTGGGAGGGACGAGCAGTACTTC. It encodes CASSIELAGSGRDEQYF.

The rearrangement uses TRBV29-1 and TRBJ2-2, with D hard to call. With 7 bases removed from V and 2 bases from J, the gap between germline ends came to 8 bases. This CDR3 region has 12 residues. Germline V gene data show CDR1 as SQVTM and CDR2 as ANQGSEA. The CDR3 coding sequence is TGCAGCGCTGCCGTTAACACCGGGGAGCTGTTTTTT. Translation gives CSAAVNTGELFF.

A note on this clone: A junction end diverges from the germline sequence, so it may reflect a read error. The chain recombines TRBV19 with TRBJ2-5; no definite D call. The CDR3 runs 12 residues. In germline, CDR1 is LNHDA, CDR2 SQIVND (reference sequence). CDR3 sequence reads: CASSTPQGTQYF. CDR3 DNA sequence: TGTGCCAGTAGTACCCCCCAAGGGACCCAGTACTTC.

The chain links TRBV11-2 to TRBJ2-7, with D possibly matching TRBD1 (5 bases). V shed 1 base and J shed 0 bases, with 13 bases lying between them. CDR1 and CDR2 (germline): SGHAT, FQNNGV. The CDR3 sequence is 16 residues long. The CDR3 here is CASSLAGQRISYEQYF. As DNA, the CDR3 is TGTGCCAGCAGCTTAGCAGGGCAGCGCATCTCCTACGAGCAGTACTTC. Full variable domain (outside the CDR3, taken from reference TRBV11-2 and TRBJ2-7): EAGVAQSPRYKIIEKRQSVAFWCNPISGHATLYWYQQILGQGPKLLIQFQNNGVVDDSQLPKDRFSAERLKGVDSTLKIQPAKLEDSAVYLCASSLAGQRISYEQYFGPGTRLTVT.

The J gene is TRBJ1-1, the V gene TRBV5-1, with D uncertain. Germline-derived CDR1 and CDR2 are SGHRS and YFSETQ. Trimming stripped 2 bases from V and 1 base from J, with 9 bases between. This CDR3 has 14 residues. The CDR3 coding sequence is TGCGCCAGCAGCTTCGCCTCAGGGAACACTGAAGCTTTCTTT. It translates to CASSFASGNTEAFF.

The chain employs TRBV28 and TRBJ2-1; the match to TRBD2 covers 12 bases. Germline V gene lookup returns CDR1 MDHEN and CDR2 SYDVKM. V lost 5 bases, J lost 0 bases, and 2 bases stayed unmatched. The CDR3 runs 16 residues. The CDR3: CASSGLAGSSYNEQFF. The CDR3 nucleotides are TGTGCCAGCAGTGGACTAGCGGGGAGCTCCTACAATGAGCAGTTCTTC.

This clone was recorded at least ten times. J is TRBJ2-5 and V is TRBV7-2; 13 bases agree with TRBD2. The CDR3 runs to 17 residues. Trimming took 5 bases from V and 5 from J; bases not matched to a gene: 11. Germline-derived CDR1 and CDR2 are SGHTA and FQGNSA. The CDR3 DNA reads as TGTGCCAGCAGCCGAATCAGGACTAGCGGGAGTAGTGAGACCCAGTACTTC. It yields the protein CASSRIRTSGSSETQYF.

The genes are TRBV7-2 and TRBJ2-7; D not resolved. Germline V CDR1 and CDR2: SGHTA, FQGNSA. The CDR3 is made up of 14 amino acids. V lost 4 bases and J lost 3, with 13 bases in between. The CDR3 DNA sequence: TGTGCCAGCAGCTCTAAACCAGCCAGCTACGAGCAGTACTTC. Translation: CASSSKPASYEQYF. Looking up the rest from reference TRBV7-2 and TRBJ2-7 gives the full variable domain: GAGVSQSPSNKVTEKGKDVELRCDPISGHTALYWYRQSLGQGLEFLIYFQGNSAPDKSGLPSDRFSAERTGGSVSTLTIQRTQQEDSAVYLCASSSKPASYEQYFGPGTRLTVT.

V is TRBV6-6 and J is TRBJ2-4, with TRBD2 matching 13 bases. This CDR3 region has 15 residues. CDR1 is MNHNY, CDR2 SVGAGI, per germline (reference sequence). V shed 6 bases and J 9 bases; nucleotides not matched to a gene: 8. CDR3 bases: TGTGCCAGCAGAGCCGGGACTAGCGGGAACGTCATTCAGTACTTC. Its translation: CASRAGTSGNVIQYF.

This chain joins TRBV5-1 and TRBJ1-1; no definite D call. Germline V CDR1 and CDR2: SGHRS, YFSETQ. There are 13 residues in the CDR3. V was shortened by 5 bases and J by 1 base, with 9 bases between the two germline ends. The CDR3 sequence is CASRWQKNTEAFF. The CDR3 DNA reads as TGCGCCAGCAGATGGCAGAAGAACACTGAAGCTTTCTTT.

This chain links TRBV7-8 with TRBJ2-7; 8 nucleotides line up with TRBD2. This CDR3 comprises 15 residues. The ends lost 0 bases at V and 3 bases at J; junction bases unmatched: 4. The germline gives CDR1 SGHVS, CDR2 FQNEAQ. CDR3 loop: CASSLAVAGIYEQYF. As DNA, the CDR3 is TGTGCCAGCAGCTTAGCCGTAGCGGGGATCTACGAGCAGTACTTC.

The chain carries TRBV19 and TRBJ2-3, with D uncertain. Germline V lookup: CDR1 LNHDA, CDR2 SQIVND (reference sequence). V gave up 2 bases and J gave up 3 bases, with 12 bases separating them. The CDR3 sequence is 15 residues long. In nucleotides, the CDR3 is TGTGCCAGTAGTATAAGTGGTGTGGCGACAGATACGCAGTATTTT. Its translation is CASSISGVATDTQYF.

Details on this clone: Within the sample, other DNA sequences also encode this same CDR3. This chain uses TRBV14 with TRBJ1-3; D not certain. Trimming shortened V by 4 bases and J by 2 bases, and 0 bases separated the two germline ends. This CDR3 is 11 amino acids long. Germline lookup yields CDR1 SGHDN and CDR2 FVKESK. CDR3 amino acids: CASSPGNTIYF. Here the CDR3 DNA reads TGTGCCAGCAGCCCTGGAAACACCATATATTTT.

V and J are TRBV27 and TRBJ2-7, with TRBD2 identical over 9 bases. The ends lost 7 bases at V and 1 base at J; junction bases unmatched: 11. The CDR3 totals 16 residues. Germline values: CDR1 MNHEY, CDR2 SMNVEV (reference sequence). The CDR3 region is CASKVLGLAGSYEQYF. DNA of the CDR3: TGTGCCAGCAAGGTTTTGGGGCTAGCGGGGTCCTACGAGCAGTACTTC.

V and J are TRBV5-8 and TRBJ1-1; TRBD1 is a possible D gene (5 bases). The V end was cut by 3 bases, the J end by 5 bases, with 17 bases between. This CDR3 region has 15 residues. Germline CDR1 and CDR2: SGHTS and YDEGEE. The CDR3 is CASSYRFGGATEAFF. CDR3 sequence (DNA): TGTGCCAGCAGCTACCGATTTGGCGGGGCTACTGAAGCTTTCTTT.

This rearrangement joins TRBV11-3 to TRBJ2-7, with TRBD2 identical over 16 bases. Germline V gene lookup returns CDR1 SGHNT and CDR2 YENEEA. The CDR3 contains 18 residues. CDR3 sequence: CVTGRGLAGGPYPYEQYF. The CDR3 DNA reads TGTGTCACCGGGAGGGGACTAGCGGGAGGGCCCTACCCCTACGAGCAGTACTTC.

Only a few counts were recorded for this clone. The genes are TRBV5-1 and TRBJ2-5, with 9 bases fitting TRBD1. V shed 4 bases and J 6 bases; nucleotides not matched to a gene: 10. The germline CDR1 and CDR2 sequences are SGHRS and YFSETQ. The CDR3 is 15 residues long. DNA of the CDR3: TGCGCCAGCAGCGGTCCGGGACAGGGTGTTAAGACCCAGTACTTC. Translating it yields CASSGPGQGVKTQYF.

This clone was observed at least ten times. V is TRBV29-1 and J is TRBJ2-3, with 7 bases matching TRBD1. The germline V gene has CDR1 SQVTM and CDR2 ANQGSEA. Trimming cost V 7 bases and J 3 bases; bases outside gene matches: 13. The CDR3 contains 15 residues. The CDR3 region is CSATDRKGKTDTQYF. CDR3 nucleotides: TGCAGCGCCACGGACAGGAAGGGTAAGACAGATACGCAGTATTTT.

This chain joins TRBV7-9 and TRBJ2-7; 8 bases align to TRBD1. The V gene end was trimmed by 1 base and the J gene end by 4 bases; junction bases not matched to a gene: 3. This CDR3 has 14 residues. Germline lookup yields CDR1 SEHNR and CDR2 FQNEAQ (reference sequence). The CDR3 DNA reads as TGTGCCAGCAGCTTAGGGACAGGGATGTACGAGCAGTACTTC. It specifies CASSLGTGMYEQYF. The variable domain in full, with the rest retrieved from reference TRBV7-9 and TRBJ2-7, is DTGVSQNPRHKITKRGQNVTFRCDPISEHNRLYWYRQTLGQGPEFLTYFQNEAQLEKSRLLSDRFSAERPKGSFSTLEIQRTEQGDSAMYLCASSLGTGMYEQYFGPGTRLTVT.

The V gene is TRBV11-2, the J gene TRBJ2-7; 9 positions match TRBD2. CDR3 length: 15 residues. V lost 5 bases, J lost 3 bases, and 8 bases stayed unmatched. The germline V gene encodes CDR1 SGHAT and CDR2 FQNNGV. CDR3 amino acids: CASSRGTSIYYEQYF. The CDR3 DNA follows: TGTGCCAGCAGCCGGGGGACTAGCATATACTACGAGCAGTACTTC.

The DNA of the CDR3 is TGTGCAAGTCCCCTAGATATTATAGACTACTATGGCTACACCTTC. Its protein product is CASPLDIIDYYGYTF. The V and J genes are TRBV12-2 and TRBJ1-2. TRBV12-2 is a documented pseudogene. The CDR3 is made up of 15 amino acids.

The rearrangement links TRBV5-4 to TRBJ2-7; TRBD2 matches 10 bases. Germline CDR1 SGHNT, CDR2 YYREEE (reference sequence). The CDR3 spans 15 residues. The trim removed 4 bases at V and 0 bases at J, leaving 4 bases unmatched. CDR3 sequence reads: CASSSSSGSSYEQYF. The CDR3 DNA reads TGTGCCAGCAGCAGCTCTAGCGGGAGCTCCTACGAGCAGTACTTC.

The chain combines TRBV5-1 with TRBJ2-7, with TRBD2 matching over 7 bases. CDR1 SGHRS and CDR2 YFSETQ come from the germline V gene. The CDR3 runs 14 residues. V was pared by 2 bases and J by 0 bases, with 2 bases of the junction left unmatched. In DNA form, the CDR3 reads TGCGCCAGCAGCTTCACTAGCGACTCCTACGAGCAGTACTTC. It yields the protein CASSFTSDSYEQYF.

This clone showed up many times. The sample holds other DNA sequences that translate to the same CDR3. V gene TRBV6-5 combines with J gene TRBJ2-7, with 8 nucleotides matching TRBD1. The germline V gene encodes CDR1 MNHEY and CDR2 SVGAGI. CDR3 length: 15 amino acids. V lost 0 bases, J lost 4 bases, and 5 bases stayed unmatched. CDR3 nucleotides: TGTGCCAGCAGTTACTCACCACAGGGGGGATACGAGCAGTACTTC. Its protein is CASSYSPQGGYEQYF.